This TCR beta chain emerged from a study of T cell repertoires in cytomegalovirus infection. General study findings and limits: Cumulative frequency (of public TCR beta family members) identified carriers of CMV plus the relevant HLA.

TCRdb redid the calling of the reads with MiXCR, one entry per CDR3 protein. The data show roughly 46,000 distinct CDR3 sequences, with under 20% seen just once and 53% held by the top ten. This clonotype was seen many times. Its antigen is still unknown. Source: CD8+ T cells from cultured PBMCs, taken from culture after CMV antigen stimulation. The origin of this receptor is a human donor in good health (CMV status not recorded). Some clones in this sample may be carry-over from other donors' samples.

The CDR3 spells CASRPTSSGNTIYF. The CDR3, as DNA: TGTGCCAGCAGACCTACTAGCTCTGGAAACACCATATATTTT. This chain uses TRBV28 with TRBJ1-3; D remains unclear. V was trimmed by 6 bases and J by 0 bases, leaving 9 bases between them. CDR3 length: 14 residues. Germline CDR1 and CDR2: MDHEN and SYDVKM.